The following is a T cell receptor beta chain sequence with its context. Antigen: not known. Alongside a J-beta primer mix, a sample-barcoded 5' primer served in a second PCR lasting about 6 to 12 cycles. TCRdb passed the 5' RACE reads through MiXCR, listing each CDR3 protein once. The sample consists of approximately 2,000,000 distinct CDR3 sequences, about two fifths of them appearing once. This specimen comes from a study of blood T cells in healthy people across ages. Study findings and constraints: Observed TCR beta diversity per million T cells went down as age went up. This fall followed a roughly linear course with age.

V gave up 4 bases and J gave up 6 bases; unmatched junction bases: 5. CDR1 is SGHKS and CDR2 is YYEKEE in the germline V gene (reference sequence). This CDR3 is built from 14 residues. The sequence was collected from a human donor in good health. Input material: blood. The chain couples TRBV5-5 to TRBJ1-5, with 9 positions matching TRBD1. CDR3 coding DNA: TGTGCCAGCAGCCAGGACAGGGGAAGTCAGCCCCAGCATTTT. Its translation is CASSQDRGSQPQHF.